The rows below give T cell receptor beta chains drawn from one sample of a study of blood T cell repertoires in COVID-19. Clones were read by immunoSEQ multiplex PCR, and TCRdb kept only the in-frame ones, dropping some. Of about 240,000 clones listed, around 80% are singletons. Source material: peripheral blood. The receptors here all came from a woman younger than 30 with acute or convalescent COVID-19. Each CDR3 is given with its conserved first and last residue. D genes are given only for firm matches. Rows may omit the clone size; those that give it use once, few, many or a size class.

DNA	CDR3	D	size	V	J	length
TGTGCCATAACCAGCGGGAGGCTTGGCTCCTACAATGAGCAGTTCTTC	CAITSGRLGSYNEQFF	TRBD2	NA	TRBV10-3	TRBJ2-1	16
TGTGCCAGCAGTTTGACAGAGAACACTGAAGCTTTCTTT	CASSLTENTEAFF	NA	few	TRBV27	TRBJ1-1	13
TGCGCCAGCAGCTTGGACGCCGGGACTAGCGGTTACGAGCAGTACTTC	CASSLDAGTSGYEQYF	TRBD2	NA	TRBV5-1	TRBJ2-7	16
TGTGCCAGCAGCTTATCCTTTAGGGGCTATGGCTACACCTTC	CASSLSFRGYGYTF	NA	NA	TRBV7-9	TRBJ1-2	14
TGTGCCAGCAGGTCGGACAGGAAGGCAGCTTTCTTT	CASRSDRKAAFF	TRBD1	NA	TRBV25-1	TRBJ1-1	12
TGCGCCAGCAGCCAAGATTTGATCTTCAGTATATCTGGGGCCAACGTCCTGACTTTC	CASSQDLIFSISGANVLTF	NA	NA	TRBV4-3	TRBJ2-6	19
TGCGCCAGCAGCTTGGATGGCGGGTTTATTTCACCCCTCCACTTT	CASSLDGGFISPLHF	NA	NA	TRBV5-1	TRBJ1-6	15
TGCAGCGTTGAAGCGCCGATCGACAGGGGTAACACCATATATTTT	CSVEAPIDRGNTIYF	TRBD1	NA	TRBV29-1	TRBJ1-3	15
TGTGCCAGCAGTTACGCGGGAGGGCTAGTAAATGAGCAGTTCTTC	CASSYAGGLVNEQFF	TRBD2	NA	TRBV6-2/TRBV6-3	TRBJ2-1	15
TGTGCCAGTAGCCCGACAGGGACTTTGGCCCAGCATTTT	CASSPTGTLAQHF	TRBD1	NA	TRBV19	TRBJ1-5	13
TGTGCCAGCAGAAATATCCGCGGGGACAGGGACGAGACAGATACGCAGTATTTT	CASRNIRGDRDETDTQYF	TRBD1	NA	TRBV28	TRBJ2-3	18
TGTGCCAGCAGTCCCGGACAGGGGATTAATGAAAAACTGTTTTTT	CASSPGQGINEKLFF	TRBD1	NA	TRBV6-5	TRBJ1-4	15
TGTGCCAGCTCAGGCCGGACAGGGGAAAATGAAAAACTGTTTTTT	CASSGRTGENEKLFF	TRBD1	few	TRBV18	TRBJ1-4	15
TGTGCCAGCAGTCCTCGGACAGGGGGACGCCGGGAGGTTAACTATGGCTACACCTTC	CASSPRTGGRREVNYGYTF	TRBD1	NA	TRBV6-6	TRBJ1-2	19
TGTGCCAGCAGCTTGTTCGGGACACCCACAGATACGCAGTATTTT	CASSLFGTPTDTQYF	NA	once	TRBV5-6	TRBJ2-3	15
TGTGCCTCCCGACCCTTCGGGGGAGCTCAGGGCTCACCCCTCCACTTT	CASRPFGGAQGSPLHF	NA	NA	TRBV30	TRBJ1-6	16
TGTGCCAGCACCCTTCTAGCGGGAGTGGTGGCCGGGGAGCTGTTTTTT	CASTLLAGVVAGELFF	TRBD2	NA	TRBV28	TRBJ2-2	16
TGTGCCAGCAGCCCCGATGGTACTAGCACAGATACGCAGTATTTT	CASSPDGTSTDTQYF	NA	NA	TRBV6-2/TRBV6-3	TRBJ2-3	15
TGTGCCAGCAGTTTATCAACCATGGCAGGGGGCGGCTACACCTTC	CASSLSTMAGGGYTF	TRBD1	NA	TRBV28	TRBJ1-2	15
TGTGCCAGCTCACGTGCCGCCAGGAACACTGAAGCTTTCTTT	CASSRAARNTEAFF	NA	NA	TRBV18	TRBJ1-1	14
TGTGCCAGCAGTCAGACTAGTCTCTACGAGCAGTACTTC	CASSQTSLYEQYF	NA	NA	TRBV6-1	TRBJ2-7	13
TGTGCCAGCAGCTTGCCCCCGGATACGCAGTATTTT	CASSLPPDTQYF	NA	NA	TRBV5-6	TRBJ2-3	12
TGTGCCAGCAGCTCCCGGATCACAGGGTGGGGATCCTATAATTCACCCCTCCACTTT	CASSSRITGWGSYNSPLHF	NA	NA	TRBV7-2	TRBJ1-6	19
TGTGCCAGCAGTTACTCCGGGGGCAGGGGAGGGGATACGCAGTATTTT	CASSYSGGRGGDTQYF	NA	NA	TRBV6-5	TRBJ2-3	16
TGTGCCAGCAGCTTAGACTTCAGGGGTTCTAACTATGGCTACACCTTC	CASSLDFRGSNYGYTF	NA	NA	TRBV7-2	TRBJ1-2	16
TGTGCCAGCAGCTCCGGACAGTCGGACGAGCAGTACTTC	CASSSGQSDEQYF	NA	NA	TRBV28	TRBJ2-7	13
TGTGCCAACTGGACAGGGCAAGAGACCCAGTACTTC	CANWTGQETQYF	TRBD1	NA	TRBV3-1/TRBV3-2	TRBJ2-5	12
TGCAGCGTTGGAAATGGGGGAACAGGGGAGAGGGAGCTGTTTTTT	CSVGNGGTGERELFF	TRBD1	NA	TRBV29-1	TRBJ2-2	15
TGTGCCAGAAGCCCGCGACCTCTTCAGGAATACTGGGCCAACGTCCTGACTTTC	CARSPRPLQEYWANVLTF	NA	NA	TRBV5-3	TRBJ2-6	18
TGTGCCAGCAGGGGCGGGGAGGAAAAACTGTTTTTT	CASRGGEEKLFF	NA	NA	TRBV28	TRBJ1-4	12
TGTGCCAGCAGCGTAAACCCGGGGGGGGATGGCTACACCTTC	CASSVNPGGDGYTF	NA	NA	TRBV9	TRBJ1-2	14
TGTGCCAGCAGCCCCAGACGGGACTATGGCTACACCTTC	CASSPRRDYGYTF	NA	NA	TRBV12-3/TRBV12-4	TRBJ1-2	13
TGTGCCAGCAGCCCATCGGCCTACAGGGACACTGAAGCTTTCTTT	CASSPSAYRDTEAFF	NA	NA	TRBV6-4	TRBJ1-1	15
TGCGCCACCAGGCGAGGACTGGGGGCTGTTGGCTACACCTTC	CATRRGLGAVGYTF	NA	NA	TRBV10-2	TRBJ1-2	14
TGTGCCAGCATTATGGGAAATCGACTAGCGGGAGTCACGGATGAGCAGTTCTTC	CASIMGNRLAGVTDEQFF	TRBD2	NA	TRBV7-2	TRBJ2-1	18
TGTGCCAGCAGCCCCTCGGACAGGGGAAATTCACCCCTCCACTTT	CASSPSDRGNSPLHF	TRBD1	NA	TRBV6-6	TRBJ1-6	15
TGCAGCGTTGGACAGGGGGGTGAAAAACTGTTTTTT	CSVGQGGEKLFF	TRBD1	NA	TRBV29-1	TRBJ1-4	12
TGTGCCAGCAGCAGCTCGAGGTCCGGGGAGCTGTTTTTT	CASSSSRSGELFF	NA	NA	TRBV11-3	TRBJ2-2	13
TGTGCCACCAGTGAAACCGGGACTTCTAGCACAGATACGCAGTATTTT	CATSETGTSSTDTQYF	NA	NA	TRBV24-1	TRBJ2-3	16
TGCGCCAGCAGTACAGGGATGAGGCAAGAGACCCAGTACTTC	CASSTGMRQETQYF	NA	NA	TRBV4-3	TRBJ2-5	14
TGTGCCAGCAGCCCCAGGGGGTCGAACACTGAAGCTTTCTTT	CASSPRGSNTEAFF	TRBD1	once	TRBV11-3	TRBJ1-1	14
TGTGCCAGCAGCCCGGAAGGACAGGGGGCGATTGGCTACACCTTC	CASSPEGQGAIGYTF	TRBD1	NA	TRBV11-2	TRBJ1-2	15